The 8 T cell receptor beta chains below were found in one sample sequenced in a study of blood T cell repertoires in COVID-19. The method was immunoSEQ multiplex PCR; TCRdb's version includes in-frame clones alone and lacks a portion of them. The top ten clones hold around 2.9% of a sample with 200,000 to 250,000 clones, roughly 86% of them seen once. Sample: peripheral blood. The receptors here all came from a woman aged 60 to 75 with acute or convalescent COVID-19.

V usage is TRBV10-1 and J usage is TRBJ1-1; no clear D. Germline lookup yields CDR1 WNHNN and CDR2 SYGVQD (reference sequence). The V end was cut by 3 bases, the J end by 4 bases, with 12 bases between. The CDR3 sequence is 14 residues long. As DNA, the CDR3 is TGCGCCAGCAGTGATGGTGGAGACCGCACTGAAGCTTTCTTT. Its translation is CASSDGGDRTEAFF.

The V gene is TRBV18, the J gene TRBJ2-7, with D maybe TRBD1 (6 bases). Trimming removed 0 bases from V and 2 bases from J, with 11 bases in between. The germline V gene has CDR1 KGHSH and CDR2 LQKENI. The CDR3 loop spans 15 amino acids. The CDR3: CASSPPRTETYEQYF. As DNA, the CDR3 is TGTGCCAGCTCACCACCGCGGACAGAGACCTACGAGCAGTACTTC. The entire variable domain, with the rest obtained from reference TRBV18 and TRBJ2-7, is as follows: NAGVMQNPRHLVRRRGQEARLRCSPMKGHSHVYWYRQLPEEGLKFMVYLQKENIIDESGMPKERFSAEFPKEGPSILRIQQVVRGDSAAYFCASSPPRTETYEQYFGPGTRLTVT.

V gene TRBV7-8 combines with J gene TRBJ2-5, with 7 bases identical to TRBD1. Trimming at V came to 1 base and at J to 2 bases, leaving 4 bases not matched to a gene. CDR3 length equals 15 residues. The germline gives CDR1 SGHVS, CDR2 FQNEAQ. CDR3 DNA sequence: TGTGCCAGCAGCTTAGAAGGGACAGAACAAGAGACCCAGTACTTC. Protein: CASSLEGTEQETQYF.

The chain has TRBV5-4 and TRBJ2-1; possible D gene TRBD2, 6 bases. Germline V lookup: CDR1 SGHNT, CDR2 YYREEE (reference sequence). The V gene lost 4 bases and the J gene lost 9 bases, with 11 bases spanning the gap. The CDR3 has 12 amino acids. CDR3 sequence: CASSPSGSEQFF. The CDR3 bases are TGTGCCAGCAGCCCATCCGGGAGTGAGCAGTTCTTC.

V gene TRBV7-2 combines with J gene TRBJ1-1; the match to TRBD1 covers 8 bases. V shed 2 bases, J shed 4 bases, and the junction held 9 bases outside the gene matches. The germline V gene encodes CDR1 SGHTA and CDR2 FQGNSA. The CDR3 length is 16 residues. CDR3 region: CASSLPRRQGATEAFF. CDR3 sequence (DNA): TGTGCCAGCAGCTTACCCCGTCGTCAGGGGGCCACTGAAGCTTTCTTT.

The chain recombines TRBV6-5 with TRBJ1-4; TRBD1 agrees at 7 bases. The germline V gene has CDR1 MNHEY and CDR2 SVGAGI. CDR3 length equals 14 residues. V trimming: 5 bases; J trimming: 8 bases; junction bases outside the gene matches: 8. CDR3 sequence reads: CASSSDRAVEKLFF. CDR3 sequence (DNA): TGTGCCAGCAGTAGCGACAGGGCTGTCGAAAAACTGTTTTTT.

This chain links TRBV5-1 with TRBJ1-1; tentative D call: TRBD1 (5 bases). The germline gives CDR1 SGHRS, CDR2 YFSETQ. The CDR3 runs 14 residues. Trimming removed 2 bases at V and 4 bases at J, with 12 bases between. CDR3 sequence reads: CASSFGGTSTEAFF. The CDR3 nucleotides read TGCGCCAGCAGCTTCGGGGGAACCAGCACTGAAGCTTTCTTT.

V and J are TRBV5-5 and TRBJ1-3; D call uncertain. Per germline, CDR1 SGHKS and CDR2 YYEKEE (reference sequence). This CDR3 is 15 amino acids long. V was clipped by 3 bases and J by 2 bases, with 12 bases between them. As DNA, the CDR3 is TGTGCCAGCAGCTACGTAGAGGCGACTGGAAACACCATATATTTT. Amino acids: CASSYVEATGNTIYF.